A single sample is the source of the 14 T cell receptor beta chains below, sequenced in a study of T-cell reconstitution after alpha-beta-depleted transplantation in children. Preparation of the TCRbeta library involved a method that used unique molecular identifiers. TCRdb reanalysed the PCR reads using MiXCR and keeps one entry per CDR3 protein. The data show about 610,000 distinct CDR3 sequences, about a quarter seen once. The source was PBMCs, collected before TCRalphabeta/CD19-depleted stem cell transplant. The receptors were gathered from a boy in the first two years of life with Wiskott-Aldrich syndrome, due to receive a stem cell transplant.

This clonotype was detected only a few times. J is TRBJ2-1 and V is TRBV20-1; D gene uncertain. This CDR3 has 13 amino acids. V gave up 3 bases and J gave up 5 bases, with 11 bases separating them. Germline V lookup: CDR1 DFQATT, CDR2 SNEGSKA (reference sequence). The CDR3 nucleotides read TGCAGTGCTAGCGTCCATACCGACAATGAGCAGTTCTTC. Protein product: CSASVHTDNEQFF.

This clonotype occurred a few times. This sequence joins TRBV5-1 and TRBJ2-3; D gene ambiguous. The germline V and J ends were trimmed by 0 bases and 6 bases, with 8 bases remaining between them. CDR3 size: 13 residues. Germline CDR1 and CDR2: SGHRS and YFSETQ. CDR3 in DNA: TGCGCCAGCAGCTTGGTCCTCTTGGATACGCAGTATTTT. This gives the protein CASSLVLLDTQYF.

The chain carries TRBV5-1 and TRBJ2-7, with TRBD1 matching 9 bases. CDR3 length: 15 amino acids. After removal of 1 base from V and 3 bases from J, the junction contained 5 bases not matched to a gene. Looked up from germline, CDR1 is SGHRS and CDR2 is YFSETQ. CDR3: CASSLSTGGIYEQYF. Here the CDR3 DNA reads TGCGCCAGCAGCTTGTCGACAGGGGGAATCTACGAGCAGTACTTC.

The CDR3, as DNA: TGTGCCAGCTCACCGAGCCCGCAGATTTGGGCCATTGGAAACACCATATATTTT. Protein product: CASSPSPQIWAIGNTIYF. The chain combines TRBV18 with TRBJ1-3; no clear D. The V gene's germline CDR1 is KGHSH and CDR2 LQKENI. The CDR3 loop spans 18 amino acids. Deletions cut 3 bases from V and 3 bases from J, with 21 bases between.

This clonotype was seen more than once but under ten times. The chain combines TRBV4-1 with TRBJ2-7; D ambiguous. This CDR3 contains 14 residues. V was trimmed by 0 bases and J by 2 bases, leaving 8 bases between them. Germline CDR1 and CDR2: MGHRA and YSYEKL. As DNA, the CDR3 is TGCGCCAGCAGCCAAGAGATCGGTCCCTACGAGCAGTACTTC. Translated: CASSQEIGPYEQYF.

The rearrangement uses TRBV4-2 and TRBJ2-2; 8 nucleotides match TRBD2. The J segment lost 7 bases and the V segment lost 3 bases, leaving 7 bases of the junction unmatched. Germline loops: CDR1 LGHNA, CDR2 YNFKEQ. The CDR3 sequence is 15 residues long. CDR3 nucleotide sequence: TGTGCCAGCAGCCAGCAGCGGGAGATCGTCGGGGAGCTGTTTTTT. Its translation: CASSQQREIVGELFF.

This sequence joins TRBV11-2 and TRBJ2-3, with TRBD2 matching 12 bases. J lost 3 bases, V lost 5 bases, and 6 bases had no gene match. The CDR3 runs 16 residues. The V gene's germline CDR1 is SGHAT and CDR2 FQNNGV. The CDR3 is CASSRRLAGATDTQYF. The CDR3 nucleotides read TGTGCCAGCAGCCGTCGACTAGCGGGAGCAACAGATACGCAGTATTTT.

The chain combines TRBV4-1 with TRBJ2-3; 11 bases fit TRBD2. Germline CDR1 reads MGHRA; CDR2 reads YSYEKL. Trimming at V came to 1 base and at J to 6 bases, leaving 6 bases not matched to a gene. The CDR3 spans 16 residues. The CDR3 reads CASSQVRLAGRDTQYF. The CDR3 nucleotides read TGCGCCAGCAGCCAAGTCAGACTAGCGGGACGGGATACGCAGTATTTT.

The rearrangement joins TRBV2 to TRBJ1-4; no clear D gene. This CDR3 has 13 amino acids. The V and J ends lost 7 bases and 4 bases respectively, with 10 bases between them. Germline CDR1 is SNHLY and CDR2 is FYNNEI. CDR3 nucleotides: TGTGCCAGCAAACGTGCCTTTAATGAAAAACTGTTTTTT. It codes for CASKRAFNEKLFF.

This rearrangement joins TRBV5-1 to TRBJ2-1, with D possibly being TRBD2 (5 bases). The V gene's germline CDR1 is SGHRS and CDR2 YFSETQ. Trimming removed 4 bases from V and 7 bases from J, with 15 bases in between. The CDR3 consists of 14 residues. For the CDR3, the DNA is TGCGCCAGCAGCGGAAGCGGTGTGTCAAATGAGCAGTTCTTC. Translated, it gives CASSGSGVSNEQFF.

The gene calls are TRBV6-5 and TRBJ2-2; D could derive from TRBD1 or TRBD2 (5 bases each). CDR3 length: 18 amino acids. CDR1 is MNHEY and CDR2 is SVGAGI in the germline V gene. Trimming stripped 1 base from V and 3 bases from J, with 18 bases between. DNA of the CDR3: TGTGCCAGCAGTTACTTTTTTGTGGGGCAGGGACACACCGGGGAGCTGTTTTTT. Translated, it gives CASSYFFVGQGHTGELFF.

This chain uses TRBV20-1 with TRBJ2-5; D unresolved. The V end was cut by 5 bases, the J end by 3 bases, with 7 bases between. This CDR3 is built from 11 residues. In germline, CDR1 is DFQATT, CDR2 SNEGSKA (reference sequence). The CDR3 loop is CSAPKKETQYF. CDR3 DNA: TGCAGTGCTCCGAAGAAAGAGACCCAGTACTTC.

This clonotype was recorded a few times. The chain has TRBV27 and TRBJ2-1; 12 nucleotides agree with TRBD2. J was trimmed by 4 bases and V by 5 bases; bases with no gene match: 6. The CDR3 runs 16 residues. The V gene's germline CDR1 is MNHEY and CDR2 SMNVEV (reference sequence). The CDR3 reads CASSGLAGSSYNEQFF. The CDR3, as DNA: TGTGCCAGCAGTGGACTAGCGGGATCCTCTTACAATGAGCAGTTCTTC.

This clonotype has a handful of counts. V is TRBV29-1 and J is TRBJ2-1; D may be TRBD2 (6 bases). Trimming pared 6 bases from V and 8 bases from J, leaving 11 bases between. CDR3 length: 11 residues. Germline V lookup: CDR1 SQVTM, CDR2 ANQGSEA. CDR3 bases: TGCAGCGTCGCGGGATGGGATGAGCAGTTCTTC. Translating gives CSVAGWDEQFF.